This TCR beta chain was captured in a study of cytomegalovirus exposure and HLA in healthy donors. Overall study: In an early release, HLA-typed donors contributed tens of millions of unique TCR sequences. Study outcomes and limitations: CMV serostatus was the sole immune exposure data available. A later analysis reportedly found fewer N-insertions in an Asian-associated ancestry cluster than the roughly 670-donor mean. Cytomegalovirus association was assigned to over 150 TCR beta chains.

This clone was observed a few times. What it binds is not known. Losses at the gene ends were 4 bases for V and 3 bases for J; bases not matched to a gene: 13. This CDR3 contains 17 residues. The V gene's germline CDR1 is SGHDN and CDR2 FVKESK. The PCR was carried out with 60 Vbeta primers and 13 Jbeta primers. Repertoires were generated with immunoSEQ multiplex PCR, while TCRdb's copy carries only in-frame clones and drops some. This sample has some 150,000 clones, with around 10% found just once. The sequenced sample was PBMCs. The clonotype comes from a male donor in good health and CMV-seronegative. This chain joins TRBV14 and TRBJ2-7; 9 nucleotides line up with TRBD2. The DNA of the CDR3 is TGTGCCAGCAGCCCCCTCAGGGGGGGTAGCGGGAGCTACGAGCAGTACTTC. Translating gives CASSPLRGGSGSYEQYF.